The 32 T cell receptor beta chains presented below share a single source sample, sequenced in a study of cytomegalovirus exposure and HLA in healthy donors. The PCR contained 60 Vbeta and 13 Jbeta primers. Sequenced by immunoSEQ multiplex PCR; TCRdb stores in-frame clones only, minus some. The sample includes about 240,000 clones, around 81% of them seen just once. Source material: PBMCs. These receptors originate from a woman aged 55-70 years in good health and CMV-seropositive.

The V and J genes are TRBV5-4 and TRBJ2-7; 13 bases align to TRBD2. Trimming took 9 bases from V and 2 from J; bases not matched to a gene: 2. The V gene's germline CDR1 is SGHNT and CDR2 YYREEE (reference sequence). The CDR3 loop spans 13 amino acids. The CDR3 region has the DNA TGTGCCACCGGACTAGCGGGAGCCTACGAGCAGTACTTC. Its protein product is CATGLAGAYEQYF.

This chain joins TRBV28 and TRBJ1-2; 8 nucleotides agree with TRBD1. The V segment lost 5 bases and the J segment 10 bases; nucleotides outside the gene matches: 15. CDR1 is MDHEN and CDR2 is SYDVKM in the germline V gene. The CDR3 has 15 amino acids. The CDR3 nucleotides are TGTGCCAGCAGTGGCTCCGGACAGGGAAGTGGTGACTACACCTTC. It codes for CASSGSGQGSGDYTF.

This clone has a single count. The chain combines TRBV11-2 with TRBJ1-6, with 9 bases fitting TRBD1. J gave up 10 bases and V 5 bases, and 6 bases lay outside the gene matches. The CDR3 runs 14 residues. Germline CDR1 is SGHAT and CDR2 is FQNNGV. The CDR3 region has the DNA TGTGCCAGCAGCCCCGGGACAGGGACCTCACCCCTCCACTTT. Protein sequence: CASSPGTGTSPLHF.

The genes are TRBV14 and TRBJ2-7, with 12 bases lining up with TRBD1. Germline V gene sequence: CDR1 SGHDN, CDR2 FVKESK. CDR3 length: 17 amino acids. V dropped 2 bases and J dropped 7; count of bases not matched to a gene: 12. The CDR3, as DNA: TGTGCCAGCAGCCAAAGGACCCCGGGACAGGGGGCAGAAGAGCAGTACTTC. Protein: CASSQRTPGQGAEEQYF.

The chain recombines TRBV5-1 with TRBJ2-7; possible D gene TRBD1, 6 bases. CDR3 length: 14 residues. V lost 0 bases to trimming and J lost 6 bases, with 13 bases between them. Germline CDR1 SGHRS, CDR2 YFSETQ. CDR3 sequence reads: CASSLAIPDSEQYF. CDR3 sequence (DNA): TGCGCCAGCAGCTTGGCCATCCCGGACAGCGAGCAGTACTTC. Based on the CDR3 plus reference TRBV5-1 and TRBJ2-7, the full variable domain is KAGVTQTPRYLIKTRGQQVTLSCSPISGHRSVSWYQQTPGQGLQFLFEYFSETQRNKGNFPGRFSGRQFSNSRSEMNVSTLELGDSALYLCASSLAIPDSEQYFGPGTRLTVT.

This clone was detected only a few times. The chain joins TRBV28 to TRBJ2-4, with D tentatively TRBD1 (7 bases). Germline assignment: CDR1 MDHEN and CDR2 SYDVKM. V was cut by 5 bases and J by 4 bases, with 18 bases left in between. The CDR3 totals 16 residues. CDR3 nucleotide sequence: TGTGCCAGCAGTCACCCGGGGGACAGCGTGAAAAACATTCAGTACTTC. This gives the protein CASSHPGDSVKNIQYF.

This sequence joins TRBV5-6 and TRBJ2-1; TRBD2 agrees at 9 bases. After removal of 6 bases from V and 7 bases from J, the junction contained 14 bases not matched to a gene. The germline gives CDR1 SGHDT, CDR2 YYEEEE. The CDR3 is 16 residues long. Written as DNA, the CDR3 is TGTGCCAGCACGTCTATCGCGGGAGGGGTATATAATGAGCAGTTCTTC. Its protein product is CASTSIAGGVYNEQFF.

This chain links TRBV27 with TRBJ2-1; 8 bases match TRBD2. The V and J ends lost 2 bases and 0 bases, in that order; junction bases with no gene match: 12. Per germline, CDR1 MNHEY and CDR2 SMNVEV (reference sequence). This CDR3 region has 19 residues. The CDR3 DNA follows: TGTGCCAGCAGTTTAGACGGACTAGCCCCATTGAGCTCCTACAATGAGCAGTTCTTC. The encoded protein is CASSLDGLAPLSSYNEQFF.

The J gene is TRBJ2-5, the V gene TRBV7-2, with 11 bases fitting TRBD2. CDR1 and CDR2 (germline): SGHTA, FQGNSA. V lost 6 bases, J lost 2 bases, and 11 bases stayed unmatched. The CDR3 runs 17 residues. The CDR3 protein is CASSRAPTSGAQETQYF. As DNA, the CDR3 is TGTGCCAGCAGTCGGGCACCGACTAGCGGGGCACAAGAGACCCAGTACTTC.

V usage is TRBV5-1 and J usage is TRBJ2-1; 10 bases are shared with TRBD2. From germline, CDR1 is SGHRS and CDR2 YFSETQ. This CDR3 region has 15 residues. Trimming removed 0 bases from V and 12 bases from J; junction bases left unmatched: 9. CDR3 sequence (DNA): TGCGCCAGCAGCTTGGTCACGTCTAGCGGGAGTGGGCAGTTCTTC. It translates to CASSLVTSSGSGQFF.

This clone was counted between two and nine times. The chain combines TRBV19 with TRBJ2-5, with 8 bases that match TRBD2. The V gene's germline CDR1 is LNHDA and CDR2 SQIVND (reference sequence). The CDR3 sequence is 15 residues long. V trimming: 4 bases; J trimming: 4 bases; junction bases outside the gene matches: 8. The CDR3 reads CASSRTSGPGETQYF. The CDR3, as DNA: TGTGCCAGTAGTAGAACTAGCGGACCGGGAGAGACCCAGTACTTC.

The V and J genes are TRBV10-3 and TRBJ1-1, with D perhaps TRBD1 (5 bases). Per the germline V gene, CDR1 is ENHRY and CDR2 is SYGVKD. V lost 6 bases and J 0 bases, leaving 8 bases between the germline ends. This CDR3 is 13 amino acids long. CDR3 region: CAIRRQLNTEAFF. CDR3 bases: TGTGCCATCAGACGACAGCTGAACACTGAAGCTTTCTTT.

The V and J genes are TRBV9 and TRBJ2-7, with a possible D match to TRBD1 (6 bases). Germline CDR1 and CDR2: SGDLS and YYNGEE. Trimming removed 0 bases at V and 2 bases at J, with 12 bases between. The CDR3 covers 15 residues. CDR3 nucleotide sequence: TGTGCCAGCAGCGTAGGTCCTCAGGGGACCTACGAGCAGTACTTC. Residues: CASSVGPQGTYEQYF.

A single count supports this clone. The chain employs TRBV7-9 and TRBJ1-4, with D unresolved. Germline loops: CDR1 SEHNR, CDR2 FQNEAQ (reference sequence). This CDR3 comprises 14 residues. Deletions cut 2 bases from V and 1 base from J, with 5 bases between. CDR3 DNA: TGTGCCAGCAGCTTACTAGGAACTAATGAAAAACTGTTTTTT. The encoded protein is CASSLLGTNEKLFF.

The chain has TRBV6-4 and TRBJ2-3; 8 positions agree with TRBD1. The ends lost 2 bases at V and 2 bases at J; junction bases unmatched: 15. The CDR3 totals 19 residues. The germline gives CDR1 MRHNA, CDR2 SNTAGT. The CDR3 bases are TGTGCCAGCAGTGACGATCAGGGGGCGCTGACCCCACACACAGATACGCAGTATTTT. It yields the protein CASSDDQGALTPHTDTQYF.

Regarding this clone: The sample carries other DNA sequences with the same CDR3. The chain uses TRBV5-1 and TRBJ2-3, with 8 bases aligning to TRBD1. The CDR3 has 14 residues. Germline values: CDR1 SGHRS, CDR2 YFSETQ. The junction had 3 bases not matched to a gene; V was cut back by 2 bases and J by 4 bases. The CDR3 sequence: CASSLGQGADTQYF. The CDR3 DNA is TGCGCCAGCAGCTTAGGACAGGGTGCAGATACGCAGTATTTT. Full variable domain (rest looked up from reference TRBV5-1 and TRBJ2-3): KAGVTQTPRYLIKTRGQQVTLSCSPISGHRSVSWYQQTPGQGLQFLFEYFSETQRNKGNFPGRFSGRQFSNSRSEMNVSTLELGDSALYLCASSLGQGADTQYFGPGTRLTVL.

This clone was recorded once. The rearrangement joins TRBV30 to TRBJ1-5; D call uncertain. V was pared by 3 bases and J by 2 bases, with 11 bases between. There are 14 residues in the CDR3. Germline V gives CDR1 GTSNPN, CDR2 SVGIG (reference sequence). CDR3: CAWSAGVGNQPQHF. The CDR3, as DNA: TGTGCCTGGAGCGCCGGGGTCGGCAATCAGCCCCAGCATTTT.

The V and J genes are TRBV6-5 and TRBJ1-5, with 8 positions matching TRBD1. The J segment lost 6 bases and the V segment lost 4 bases, leaving 8 bases of the junction unmatched. The germline V gene encodes CDR1 MNHEY and CDR2 SVGAGI. CDR3 size: 15 residues. This CDR3 reads CASSSQGAQGQPQHF. DNA of the CDR3: TGTGCCAGCAGTTCTCAGGGGGCTCAGGGTCAGCCCCAGCATTTT.

CDR3 protein: CASSSISGGGRSYTF. The CDR3 DNA reads as TGTGCCAGCAGTTCGATCTCCGGGGGGGGACGAAGCTACACCTTC. The chain joins TRBV6-5 to TRBJ1-2; maybe TRBD1 (5 bases). CDR3 length equals 15 residues. Germline loops: CDR1 MNHEY, CDR2 SVGAGI. Trimming stripped 4 bases from V and 9 bases from J, with 21 bases between.

This rearrangement joins TRBV25-1 to TRBJ2-1; TRBD2 might be the D (6 bases). V was trimmed by 6 bases and J by 7 bases, leaving 7 bases between them. The CDR3 consists of 11 residues. Germline V CDR1 and CDR2: MGHDK, SYGVNS. The CDR3 nucleotides read TGTGCCAGCAGGGGGGGAAATGAGCAGTTCTTC. Translation gives CASRGGNEQFF.

V is TRBV5-1 and J is TRBJ2-1; tentatively, D is TRBD1 (5 bases). The CDR3 totals 13 residues. Trimming stripped 0 bases from V and 10 bases from J, with 11 bases between. Per germline, CDR1 SGHRS and CDR2 YFSETQ. CDR3 coding DNA: TGCGCCAGCAGCTTGGATATAGGGGTCGAGCAGTTCTTC. Amino acids: CASSLDIGVEQFF.

To note about this clone: The junction departs from germline at one end; a sequencing error may be responsible. The V and J genes are TRBV7-9 and TRBJ1-2; D is perhaps TRBD1 (6 bases). The CDR3 covers 14 residues. Germline-derived CDR1 and CDR2 are SEHNR and FQNEAQ (reference sequence). CDR3 coding DNA: TGTTCCAGCAGCTTAGACAGGTGGTCGCAGGGCTACACCTTC. Translating gives CSSSLDRWSQGYTF. The variable domain in full, with the rest retrieved from reference TRBV7-9 and TRBJ1-2, is DTGVSQNPRHKITKRGQNVTFRCDPISEHNRLYWYRQTLGQGPEFLTYFQNEAQLEKSRLLSDRFSAERPKGSFSTLEIQRTEQGDSAMYLCSSSLDRWSQGYTFGSGTRLTVV.

The V gene is TRBV4-1, the J gene TRBJ2-1; 11 nucleotides match TRBD2. This CDR3 spans 15 amino acids. J gave up 8 bases and V 0 bases, and 3 bases lay outside the gene matches. In germline, CDR1 is MGHRA, CDR2 YSYEKL. The CDR3 region is CASSQETSGSYEQFF. The CDR3 nucleotides are TGCGCCAGCAGCCAAGAAACTAGCGGGAGCTATGAGCAGTTCTTC.

The chain employs TRBV18 and TRBJ2-1; D perhaps matches TRBD2 (5 bases). Trimming removed 5 bases at V and 7 bases at J, with 15 bases between. The germline CDR1 and CDR2 sequences are KGHSH and LQKENI. CDR3 length equals 14 residues. In DNA form, the CDR3 reads TGTGCCAGCTCAAATTTGGGAGAAGCTAATGAGCAGTTCTTC. It encodes CASSNLGEANEQFF.

J is TRBJ1-1 and V is TRBV5-1, with no clear D. Germline V lookup: CDR1 SGHRS, CDR2 YFSETQ. Between the trimmed V and J ends, which lost 0 bases and 4 bases, there was a span of 10 bases. The CDR3 runs to 14 residues. CDR3 sequence reads: CASSLDGGGTEAFF. The CDR3 DNA is TGCGCCAGCAGCTTGGACGGAGGAGGCACTGAAGCTTTCTTT.

The rearrangement links TRBV27 to TRBJ1-4, with D perhaps TRBD1 (6 bases). This CDR3 spans 16 amino acids. Germline CDR1 reads MNHEY; CDR2 reads SMNVEV (reference sequence). Trimming took off 4 bases at V and 7 bases at J, with 19 bases between the two ends. As DNA, the CDR3 is TGTGCCAGCAGTTCCCCGCTGGGGGGGCAGGGTGAAAAACTGTTTTTT. Amino acid sequence: CASSSPLGGQGEKLFF.

This chain joins TRBV10-2 and TRBJ2-7, with 9 bases matching TRBD1. The V and J ends lost 6 bases and 3 bases, in that order; junction bases with no gene match: 6. The CDR3 is 14 residues long. CDR1 WSHSY and CDR2 SAAADI come from the germline V gene. The CDR3 DNA reads TGCGCCAGCAGAAATGGACAGGGGAGCTACGAGCAGTACTTC. This codes for CASRNGQGSYEQYF.

This chain uses TRBV2 with TRBJ2-7; D is uncertain. Germline V gene sequence: CDR1 SNHLY, CDR2 FYNNEI. The CDR3 consists of 14 residues. Trimming cost V 3 bases and J 5 bases, with 14 bases left between them. The DNA of the CDR3 is TGTGCCAGCAGTGACCCCGTTGGCGGCCACGAGCAGTACTTC. Protein product: CASSDPVGGHEQYF.

This chain links TRBV9 with TRBJ2-3; TRBD2 aligns across 11 bases. Trimming removed 5 bases from V and 4 bases from J; junction bases left unmatched: 3. Germline V gene lookup returns CDR1 SGDLS and CDR2 YYNGEE. The length of the CDR3 is 14 residues. The CDR3 DNA reads TGTGCCAGCAGTACTAGCGGGAGCGCAGATACGCAGTATTTT. Translation: CASSTSGSADTQYF.

The CDR3 spells CASRLAVIETQYF. The CDR3 DNA sequence: TGTGCCAGCAGACTAGCGGTAATAGAGACCCAGTACTTC. The chain couples TRBV6-5 to TRBJ2-5; 8 bases line up with TRBD2. CDR3 length equals 13 residues. CDR1 and CDR2 (germline): MNHEY, SVGAGI. V shed 6 bases and J 4 bases; nucleotides not matched to a gene: 4.

The J gene is TRBJ2-1, the V gene TRBV19, with 9 bases lining up with TRBD2. Looked up from germline, CDR1 is LNHDA and CDR2 is SQIVND (reference sequence). With V trimmed by 3 bases and J by 3 bases, 3 bases remained unmatched. The CDR3 contains 15 residues. CDR3 nucleotides: TGTGCCAGTAGTATTCGTAGCGGGAGCTACAATGAGCAGTTCTTC. As protein: CASSIRSGSYNEQFF.

The CDR3 here is CAISEGGGWGQPQHF. CDR3 sequence (DNA): TGTGCCATCAGTGAGGGCGGGGGATGGGGTCAGCCCCAGCATTTT. The chain has TRBV10-3 and TRBJ1-5, with TRBD1 as a possible D gene (5 bases). The CDR3 extends over 15 amino acids. Germline lookup yields CDR1 ENHRY and CDR2 SYGVKD. V shed 2 bases and J shed 6 bases, with 14 bases lying between them.